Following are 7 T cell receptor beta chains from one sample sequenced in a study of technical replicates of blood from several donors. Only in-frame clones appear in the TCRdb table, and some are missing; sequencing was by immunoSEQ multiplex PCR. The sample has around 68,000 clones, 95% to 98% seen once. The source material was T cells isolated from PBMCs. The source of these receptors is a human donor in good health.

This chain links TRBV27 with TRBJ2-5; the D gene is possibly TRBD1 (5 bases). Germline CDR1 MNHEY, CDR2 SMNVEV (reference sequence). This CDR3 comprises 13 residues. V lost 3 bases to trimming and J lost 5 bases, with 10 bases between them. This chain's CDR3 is CASSLWGEETQYF. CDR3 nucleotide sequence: TGTGCCAGCAGTTTGTGGGGCGAGGAGACCCAGTACTTC.

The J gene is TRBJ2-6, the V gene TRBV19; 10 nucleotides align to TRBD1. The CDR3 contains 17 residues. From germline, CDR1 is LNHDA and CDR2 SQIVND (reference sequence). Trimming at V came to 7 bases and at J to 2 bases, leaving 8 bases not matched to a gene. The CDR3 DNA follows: TGTGCCAGTACCTCCGGGACAGGGGAAACTGGGGCCAACGTCCTGACTTTC. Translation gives CASTSGTGETGANVLTF.

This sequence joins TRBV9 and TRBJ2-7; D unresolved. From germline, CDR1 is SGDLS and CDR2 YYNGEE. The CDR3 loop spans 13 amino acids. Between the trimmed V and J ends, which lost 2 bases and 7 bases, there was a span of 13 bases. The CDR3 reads CASSVGIAREQYF. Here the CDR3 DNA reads TGTGCCAGCAGCGTCGGTATTGCTCGGGAGCAGTACTTC.

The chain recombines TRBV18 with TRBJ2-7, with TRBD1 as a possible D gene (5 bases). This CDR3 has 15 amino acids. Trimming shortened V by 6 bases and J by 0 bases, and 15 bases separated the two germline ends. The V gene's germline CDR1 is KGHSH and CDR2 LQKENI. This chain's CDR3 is CASSHPTVNSYEQYF. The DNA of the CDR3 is TGTGCCAGCTCGCACCCGACAGTTAACTCCTACGAGCAGTACTTC.

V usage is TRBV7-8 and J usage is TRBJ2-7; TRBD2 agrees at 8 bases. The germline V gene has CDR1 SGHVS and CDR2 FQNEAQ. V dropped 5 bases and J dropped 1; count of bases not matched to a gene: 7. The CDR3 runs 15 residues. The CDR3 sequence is CASSEASGRSYEQYF. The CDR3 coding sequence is TGTGCCAGCAGCGAGGCTAGCGGGCGTTCCTACGAGCAGTACTTC.

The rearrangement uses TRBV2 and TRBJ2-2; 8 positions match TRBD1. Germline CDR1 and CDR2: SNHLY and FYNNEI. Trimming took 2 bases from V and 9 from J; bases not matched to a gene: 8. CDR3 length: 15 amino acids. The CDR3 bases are TGTGCCAGCAGTGAATCTTGGACAGGGTCCAGGGAGCTGTTTTTT. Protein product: CASSESWTGSRELFF.

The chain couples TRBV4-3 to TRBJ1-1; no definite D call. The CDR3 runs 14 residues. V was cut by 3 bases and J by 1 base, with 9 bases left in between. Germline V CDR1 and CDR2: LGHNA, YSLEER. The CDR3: CASSHWHQNTEAFF. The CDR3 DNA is TGCGCCAGCAGCCACTGGCACCAGAACACTGAAGCTTTCTTT.